Listed here are 13 T cell receptor beta chains from one sample, sequenced in a study of identical twins. TCRdb processed the 5' RACE reads anew with MiXCR; each CDR3 protein has one entry. The data contain 1.5 million or so distinct CDR3 sequences, about 30% of them seen just once; the ten biggest clones take up 0.25% to 0.3%. Sequenced material: cord blood. The receptors derive from a newborn girl in good health.

The rearrangement links TRBV15 to TRBJ2-3; 9 nucleotides line up with TRBD2. Germline CDR1 reads LNHNV; CDR2 reads YYDKDF (reference sequence). The ends lost 0 bases at V and 2 bases at J; junction bases unmatched: 3. This CDR3 has 16 residues. The CDR3 DNA sequence: TGTGCCACCAGCAGAGATAGCGGGGGAGCCACAGATACGCAGTATTTT. Protein: CATSRDSGGATDTQYF.

The chain recombines TRBV19 with TRBJ2-2, with 8 bases identical to TRBD2. Germline CDR1 reads LNHDA; CDR2 reads SQIVND (reference sequence). The CDR3 extends over 15 amino acids. The J segment lost 4 bases and the V segment lost 1 base, leaving 2 bases of the junction unmatched. The CDR3, as DNA: TGTGCCAGTAGTATAGGTCGGGGGGGCACCGGGGAGCTGTTTTTT. Translating gives CASSIGRGGTGELFF.

This clonotype was found many times. This chain joins TRBV28 and TRBJ1-6, with D maybe TRBD1 (6 bases). V gave up 3 bases and J gave up 5 bases, with 14 bases separating them. Germline loops: CDR1 MDHEN, CDR2 SYDVKM. There are 16 residues in the CDR3. The CDR3 region is CASSFSDSANNSPLHF. CDR3 coding DNA: TGTGCCAGCAGTTTCTCGGACAGCGCCAATAATTCACCCCTCCACTTT.

The V and J genes are TRBV29-1 and TRBJ2-7; possible D gene TRBD1, 6 bases. Per germline, CDR1 SQVTM and CDR2 ANQGSEA. V dropped 3 bases and J dropped 2 bases, with 11 bases sitting between them. CDR3 size: 13 residues. Written as DNA, the CDR3 is TGCAGCGTTGAGAGGACAGACCCCTACGAGCAGTACTTC. Protein product: CSVERTDPYEQYF.

This clonotype was observed a handful of times. The chain couples TRBV4-1 to TRBJ2-1; 8 bases fit TRBD1. CDR1 and CDR2 from the germline V gene are MGHRA and YSYEKL. Trimming at V came to 3 bases and at J to 2 bases, leaving 3 bases not matched to a gene. This CDR3 contains 15 residues. The CDR3 sequence: CASSHRQGTYNEQFF. The CDR3 DNA sequence: TGCGCCAGCAGCCACCGACAGGGGACCTACAATGAGCAGTTCTTC.

In regard to this clonotype: Relative to the germline gene, one junction end is altered; a read error may explain this. This rearrangement joins TRBV7-6 to TRBJ2-3, with 10 bases that match TRBD2. Germline V CDR1 and CDR2: SGHVS, FNYEAQ. The CDR3 totals 15 residues. CDR3 region: CASSYQRGGTDAQYF. In DNA form, the CDR3 reads TGTGCCAGCAGCTATCAGCGGGGGGGCACAGATGCGCAGTATTTT.

This clonotype has only a few counts. The chain carries TRBV2 and TRBJ1-5; unclear D gene. CDR1 and CDR2 (germline): SNHLY, FYNNEI. V gave up 6 bases and J gave up 2 bases, with 11 bases separating them. The CDR3 is made up of 14 amino acids. The CDR3 DNA reads TGTGCCAGCAGGGCGGGTGCGGGCAATCAGCCCCAGCATTTT. As protein: CASRAGAGNQPQHF.

The chain is built from TRBV29-1 and TRBJ2-2; D may correspond to TRBD1 or TRBD2 (5 bases each). The V gene's germline CDR1 is SQVTM and CDR2 ANQGSEA. The CDR3 consists of 13 residues. CDR3 residues: CGAQRGRTGELFF. The CDR3 nucleotides read TGCGGCGCCCAGAGGGGACGCACCGGGGAGCTGTTTTTT.

This clonotype has more than one count but fewer than ten. The CDR3 nucleotides are TGCGCCAGCAGCCGCCCATCCCGGGACGAGCAGTACTTC. It specifies CASSRPSRDEQYF. The gene calls are TRBV5-1 and TRBJ2-5; no firm D call. Gene TRBJ2-7 matches the end of the DNA better, so the J call may be wrong. This CDR3 contains 13 residues. The germline V gene encodes CDR1 SGHRS and CDR2 YFSETQ.

The V call is TRBV19, the J call TRBJ1-2; no definite D call. V lost 3 bases and J 4 bases, leaving 12 bases between the germline ends. There are 14 residues in the CDR3. Per the germline V gene, CDR1 is LNHDA and CDR2 is SQIVND (reference sequence). CDR3 sequence: CASSMSDSIYGYTF. As DNA, the CDR3 is TGTGCCAGTAGTATGTCGGACTCTATCTATGGCTACACCTTC.

The J gene is TRBJ1-2, the V gene TRBV11-2; D may be TRBD1 (5 bases). Germline loops: CDR1 SGHAT, CDR2 FQNNGV. The length of the CDR3 is 15 residues. V lost 3 bases and J 4 bases, leaving 15 bases between the germline ends. The CDR3 loop reads CASSFTQGSPYGYTF. In DNA form, the CDR3 reads TGTGCCAGCAGCTTTACCCAGGGAAGCCCCTATGGCTACACCTTC.

Of note for this clonotype: This may stem from a read error, because a much larger clone lies one nucleotide away. This chain joins TRBV29-1 and TRBJ2-1; a weak D match, TRBD2 (5 bases). The germline V and J ends were trimmed by 8 bases and 13 bases, with 18 bases remaining between them. Germline CDR1 and CDR2: SQVTM and ANQGSEA. The CDR3 contains 11 residues. CDR3 DNA sequence: TGCAGCTTTATCGACTACATCGTTCAGTTCTTC. Translation gives CSFIDYIVQFF.

This chain links TRBV20-1 with TRBJ1-5, with 8 bases identical to TRBD1. Germline V gene sequence: CDR1 DFQATT, CDR2 SNEGSKA (reference sequence). The CDR3 loop spans 16 amino acids. J lost 7 bases, V lost 2 bases, and 13 bases had no gene match. The CDR3 DNA reads as TGCAGTGCTAGACCATTCCAGGGACAGGTACGGCAGCCCCAGCATTTT. Translation: CSARPFQGQVRQPQHF.